What follows are 3 T cell receptor beta chains derived from one specimen sequenced in a study of T cell clonotyping in hematopoietic cell transplantation. Repertoires were generated with immunoSEQ multiplex PCR, while TCRdb's copy carries only in-frame clones and drops some. This sample carries 35,000 to 45,000 clones, roughly 94% of them seen once, and the ten largest clones take less than 1%. Source material: peripheral blood mononuclear cells. The receptor source for this set is a woman between 45 and 65 years old in good health. Some clones in this sample may be carry-over from other donors' samples.

The rearrangement uses TRBV11-3 and TRBJ1-4, with D perhaps matching TRBD1 (6 bases). The CDR3 contains 15 residues. Trimming took 5 bases from V and 7 from J, leaving 17 bases between them. The germline gives CDR1 SGHNT, CDR2 YENEEA. CDR3 coding DNA: TGTGCCAGCAGCCCACAGGGCGGGGGAGCTGAAAAACTGTTTTTT. Encoded protein: CASSPQGGGAEKLFF. Full variable domain (outside the CDR3, taken from reference TRBV11-3 and TRBJ1-4): EAGVVQSPRYKIIEKKQPVAFWCNPISGHNTLYWYLQNLGQGPELLIRYENEEAVDDSQLPKDRFSAERLKGVDSTLKIQPAELGDSAVYLCASSPQGGGAEKLFFGSGTQLSVL.

This clone was recorded a few times. The chain has TRBV14 and TRBJ2-7; no clear D gene. Germline V gene data show CDR1 as SGHDN and CDR2 as FVKESK. V was trimmed by 0 bases and J by 3 bases, leaving 12 bases between them. This CDR3 spans 15 amino acids. The chain's CDR3 is CASSQDSVAYYEQYF. For the CDR3, the DNA is TGTGCCAGCAGCCAAGACTCGGTGGCCTACTACGAGCAGTACTTC.

The chain carries TRBV2 and TRBJ2-3; D call uncertain. CDR3 size: 12 residues. Germline CDR1 SNHLY, CDR2 FYNNEI. With 2 bases removed from V and 6 bases from J, the gap between germline ends came to 6 bases. CDR3 in DNA: TGTGCCAGCAGTGAAATTACGGATACGCAGTATTTT. It codes for CASSEITDTQYF.